The clone carrying this T cell receptor (beta chain) has only a few counts. This sample stems from a study of blood T cell repertoires in COVID-19. The repertoire was sequenced with immunoSEQ multiplex PCR; TCRdb's copy has only in-frame clones and lacks some. The table shows 180,000 or so clones, with approximately 86% occurring only once. CDR3 length: 16 residues. J was trimmed by 2 bases and V by 3 bases; bases with no gene match: 3. The germline V gene has CDR1 SGDLS and CDR2 YYNGEE. The receptor comes from a man between 18 and 29 years old with acute or convalescent COVID-19. Sample: peripheral blood. The chain couples TRBV9 to TRBJ1-4, with 11 bases that match TRBD1. As DNA, the CDR3 is TGTGCCAGCAGCGCGGGACAGGGGGTGACTAATGAAAAACTGTTTTTT. It encodes CASSAGQGVTNEKLFF.